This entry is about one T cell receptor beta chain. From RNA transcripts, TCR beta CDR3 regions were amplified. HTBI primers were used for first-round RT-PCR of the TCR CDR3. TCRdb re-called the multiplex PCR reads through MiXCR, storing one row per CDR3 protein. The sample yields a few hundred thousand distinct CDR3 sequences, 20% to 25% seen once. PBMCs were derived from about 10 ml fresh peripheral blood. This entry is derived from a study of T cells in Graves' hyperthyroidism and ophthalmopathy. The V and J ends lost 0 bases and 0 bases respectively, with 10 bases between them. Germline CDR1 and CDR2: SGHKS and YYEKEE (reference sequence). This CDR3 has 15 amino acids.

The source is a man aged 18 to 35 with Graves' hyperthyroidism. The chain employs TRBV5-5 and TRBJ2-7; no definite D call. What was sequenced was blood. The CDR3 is CASSLGAQSSYEQYF. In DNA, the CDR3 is TGTGCCAGCAGCTTGGGGGCCCAGAGCTCCTACGAGCAGTACTTC.